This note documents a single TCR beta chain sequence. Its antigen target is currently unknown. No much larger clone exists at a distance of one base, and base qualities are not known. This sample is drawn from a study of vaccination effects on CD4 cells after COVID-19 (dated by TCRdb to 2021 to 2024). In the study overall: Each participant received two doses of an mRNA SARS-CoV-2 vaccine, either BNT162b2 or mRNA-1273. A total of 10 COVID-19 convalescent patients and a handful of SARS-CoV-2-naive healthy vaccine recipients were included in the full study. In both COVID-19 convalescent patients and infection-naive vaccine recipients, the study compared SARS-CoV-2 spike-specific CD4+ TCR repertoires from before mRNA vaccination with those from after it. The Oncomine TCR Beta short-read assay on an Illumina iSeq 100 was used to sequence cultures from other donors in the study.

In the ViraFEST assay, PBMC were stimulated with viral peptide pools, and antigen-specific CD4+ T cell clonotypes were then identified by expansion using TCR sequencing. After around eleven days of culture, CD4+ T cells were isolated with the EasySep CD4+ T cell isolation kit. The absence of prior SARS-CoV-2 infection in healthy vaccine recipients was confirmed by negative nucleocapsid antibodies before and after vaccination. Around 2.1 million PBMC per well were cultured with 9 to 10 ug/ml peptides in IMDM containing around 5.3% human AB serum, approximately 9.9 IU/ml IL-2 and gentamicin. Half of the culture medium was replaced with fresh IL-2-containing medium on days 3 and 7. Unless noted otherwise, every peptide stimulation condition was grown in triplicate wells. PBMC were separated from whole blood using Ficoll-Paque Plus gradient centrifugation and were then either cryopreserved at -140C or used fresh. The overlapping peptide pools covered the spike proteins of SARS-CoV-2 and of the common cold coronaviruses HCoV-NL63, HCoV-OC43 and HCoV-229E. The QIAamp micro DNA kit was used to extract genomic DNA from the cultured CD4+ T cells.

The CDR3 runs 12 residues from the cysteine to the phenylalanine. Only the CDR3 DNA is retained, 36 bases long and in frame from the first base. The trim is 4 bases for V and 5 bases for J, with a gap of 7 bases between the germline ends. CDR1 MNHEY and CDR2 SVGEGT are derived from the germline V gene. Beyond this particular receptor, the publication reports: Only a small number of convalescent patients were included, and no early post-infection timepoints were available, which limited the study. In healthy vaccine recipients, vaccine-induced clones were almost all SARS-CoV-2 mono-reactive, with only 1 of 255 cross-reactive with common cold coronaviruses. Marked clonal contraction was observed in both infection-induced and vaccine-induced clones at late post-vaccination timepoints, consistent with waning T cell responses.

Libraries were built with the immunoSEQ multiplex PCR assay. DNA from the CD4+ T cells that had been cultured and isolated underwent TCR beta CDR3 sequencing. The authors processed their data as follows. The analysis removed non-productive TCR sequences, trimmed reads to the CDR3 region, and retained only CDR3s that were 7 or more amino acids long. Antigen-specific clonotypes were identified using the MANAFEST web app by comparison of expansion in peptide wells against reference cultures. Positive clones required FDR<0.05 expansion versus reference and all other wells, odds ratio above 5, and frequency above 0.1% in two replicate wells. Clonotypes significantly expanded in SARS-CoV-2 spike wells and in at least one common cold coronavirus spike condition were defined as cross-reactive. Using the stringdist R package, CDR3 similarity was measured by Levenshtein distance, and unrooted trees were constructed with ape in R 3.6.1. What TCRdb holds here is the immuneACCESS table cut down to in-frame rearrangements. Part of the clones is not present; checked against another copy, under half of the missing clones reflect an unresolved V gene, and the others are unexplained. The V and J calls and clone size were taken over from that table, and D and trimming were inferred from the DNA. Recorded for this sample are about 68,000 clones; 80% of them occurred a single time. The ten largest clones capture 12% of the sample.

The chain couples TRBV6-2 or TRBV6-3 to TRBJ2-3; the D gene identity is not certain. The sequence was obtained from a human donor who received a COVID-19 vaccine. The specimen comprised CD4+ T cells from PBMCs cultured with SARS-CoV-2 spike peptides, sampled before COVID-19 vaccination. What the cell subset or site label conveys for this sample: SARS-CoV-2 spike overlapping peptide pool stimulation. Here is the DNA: TGTGCCAGCAGTTTCCGACGAGATACGCAGTATTTT. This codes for CASSFRRDTQYF.